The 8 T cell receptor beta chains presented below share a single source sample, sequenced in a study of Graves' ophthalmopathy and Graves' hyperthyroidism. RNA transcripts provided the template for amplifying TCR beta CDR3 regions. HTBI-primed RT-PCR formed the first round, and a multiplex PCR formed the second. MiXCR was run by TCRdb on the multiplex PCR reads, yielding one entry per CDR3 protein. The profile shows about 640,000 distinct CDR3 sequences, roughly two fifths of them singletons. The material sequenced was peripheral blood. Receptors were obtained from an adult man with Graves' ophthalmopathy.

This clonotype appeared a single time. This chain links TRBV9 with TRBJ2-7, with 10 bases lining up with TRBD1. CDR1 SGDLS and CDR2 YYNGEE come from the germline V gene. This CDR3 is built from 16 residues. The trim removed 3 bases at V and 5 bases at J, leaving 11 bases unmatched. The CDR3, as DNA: TGTGCCAGCAGCGAGTCCGGGGGACAGGGGAGACACGAGCAGTACTTC. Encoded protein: CASSESGGQGRHEQYF.

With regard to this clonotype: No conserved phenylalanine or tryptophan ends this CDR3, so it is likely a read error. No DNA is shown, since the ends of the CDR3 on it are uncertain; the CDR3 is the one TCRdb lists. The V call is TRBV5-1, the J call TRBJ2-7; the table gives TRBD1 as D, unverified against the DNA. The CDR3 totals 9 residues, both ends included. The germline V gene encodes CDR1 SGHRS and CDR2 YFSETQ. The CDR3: CASSPQGGR.

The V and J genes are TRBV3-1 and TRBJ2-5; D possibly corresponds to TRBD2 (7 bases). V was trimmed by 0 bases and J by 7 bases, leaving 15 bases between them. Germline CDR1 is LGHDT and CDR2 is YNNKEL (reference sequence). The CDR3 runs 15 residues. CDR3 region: CASSQDRGARGTQYF. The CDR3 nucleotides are TGTGCCAGCAGCCAAGACCGGGGGGCGAGAGGGACCCAGTACTTC.

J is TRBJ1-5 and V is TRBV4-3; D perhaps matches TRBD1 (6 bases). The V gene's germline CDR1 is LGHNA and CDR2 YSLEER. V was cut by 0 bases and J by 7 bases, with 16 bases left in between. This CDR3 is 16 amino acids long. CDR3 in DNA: TGCGCCAGCAGCCAAGAGGGGGGCGCAGTCAAACAGCCCCAGCATTTT. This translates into CASSQEGGAVKQPQHF.

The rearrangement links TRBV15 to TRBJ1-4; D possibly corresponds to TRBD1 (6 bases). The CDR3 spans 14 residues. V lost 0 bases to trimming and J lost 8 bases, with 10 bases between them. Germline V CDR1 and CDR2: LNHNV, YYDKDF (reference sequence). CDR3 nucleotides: TGTGCCACCAGCAGAGATATAGGGGGAGAAAAACTGTTTTTT. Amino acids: CATSRDIGGEKLFF.

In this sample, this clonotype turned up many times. The CDR3 spells CSATRDRNQPQHF. The CDR3 DNA is TGCAGTGCTACCCGGGACAGAAATCAGCCCCAGCATTTT. J is TRBJ1-5 and V is TRBV20-1, with 7 bases lining up with TRBD1. The length of the CDR3 is 13 residues. CDR1 and CDR2 (germline): DFQATT, SNEGSKA (reference sequence). V was clipped by 4 bases and J by 4 bases; unmatched bases: 4.

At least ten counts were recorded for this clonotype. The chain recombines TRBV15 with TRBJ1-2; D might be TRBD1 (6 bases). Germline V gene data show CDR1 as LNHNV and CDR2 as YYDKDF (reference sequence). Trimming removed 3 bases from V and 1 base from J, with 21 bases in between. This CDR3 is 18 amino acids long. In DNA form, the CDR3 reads TGTGCCACCAGCAGCGAAACAGGGCCGGGGGCCCATAACTATGGCTACACCTTC. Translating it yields CATSSETGPGAHNYGYTF.

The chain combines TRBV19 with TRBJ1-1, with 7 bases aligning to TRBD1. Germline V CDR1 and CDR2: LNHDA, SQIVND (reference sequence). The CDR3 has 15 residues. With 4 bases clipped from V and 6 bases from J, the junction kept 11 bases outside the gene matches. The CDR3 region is CASSKYRGRIAEAFF. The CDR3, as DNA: TGTGCCAGTAGTAAGTACAGGGGACGGATTGCTGAAGCTTTCTTT.